One and the same sample provided the 9 T cell receptor beta chains below, sequenced in a study of blood T cell repertoires in COVID-19. Measured with immunoSEQ multiplex PCR; TCRdb has only the in-frame clones, and not every one. Of over 60,000 clones listed, approximately 80% are singletons. Sequencing input: peripheral blood. All receptors come from a middle-aged man with COVID-19, enrolled during active disease.

The chain is built from TRBV18 and TRBJ1-1; 9 positions match TRBD1. This CDR3 comprises 17 residues. V lost 3 bases and J lost 0; bases outside the gene matches: 8. Per the germline V gene, CDR1 is KGHSH and CDR2 is LQKENI. Here the CDR3 reads CASSPPGQGGLNTEAFF. CDR3 DNA: TGTGCCAGCTCACCCCCGGGACAGGGAGGGCTGAACACTGAAGCTTTCTTT.

Notes on this clone: A read error may produce the germline difference seen at one junction end. The chain uses TRBV6-1 and TRBJ1-1, with D uncertain. CDR1 and CDR2 from the germline V gene are MNHNS and SASEGT. This CDR3 spans 13 amino acids. This CDR3 is CASSERINSEAFF. CDR3 DNA: TGTGCCAGCAGTGAACGGATCAACAGTGAAGCTTTCTTT.

This rearrangement joins TRBV5-1 to TRBJ2-3; TRBD2 matches at 7 bases. Germline CDR1 is SGHRS and CDR2 is YFSETQ. The V segment lost 1 base and the J segment 4 bases; nucleotides outside the gene matches: 15. The CDR3 covers 18 residues. CDR3: CASSLSPPTSSVSDTQYF. For the CDR3, the DNA is TGCGCCAGCAGCTTGTCGCCCCCGACTAGCTCCGTGTCAGATACGCAGTATTTT.

The CDR3 loop is CASSQLLATEAFF. The CDR3 DNA sequence: TGTGCCAGCAGCCAACTTCTGGCCACTGAAGCTTTCTTT. The V gene is TRBV3-1 (or the pseudogene TRBV3-2), the J gene TRBJ1-1, with unresolved D. Germline V gene sequence: CDR1 LGHDT, CDR2 YNNKEL (reference sequence). This CDR3 is 13 amino acids long. V was shortened by 2 bases and J by 4 bases, with 8 bases between the two germline ends.

The V call is TRBV27, the J call TRBJ2-1; 7 nucleotides match TRBD1. The V gene's germline CDR1 is MNHEY and CDR2 SMNVEV (reference sequence). The CDR3 runs 15 residues. Trimming took 6 bases from V and 4 from J; bases not matched to a gene: 9. The chain's CDR3 is CASSSRTTGYNEQFF. The DNA for the CDR3 is TGTGCCAGCAGCTCTCGTACGACAGGGTACAATGAGCAGTTCTTC.

J is TRBJ2-4 and V is TRBV2, with 7 bases that match TRBD2. The CDR3 contains 14 residues. Trimming took 0 bases from V and 9 from J; bases not matched to a gene: 5. Germline V gene data show CDR1 as SNHLY and CDR2 as FYNNEI. The CDR3 nucleotides read TGTGCCAGCAGTGAAGCGTCGGGGGGTGGCATTCAGTACTTC. Its translation: CASSEASGGGIQYF. Combining the CDR3 with reference TRBV2 and TRBJ2-4 gives the whole variable domain EPEVTQTPSHQVTQMGQEVILRCVPISNHLYFYWYRQILGQKVEFLVSFYNNEISEKSEIFDDQFSVERPDGSNFTLKIRSTKLEDSAMYFCASSEASGGGIQYFGAGTRLSVL.

V gene TRBV5-4 combines with J gene TRBJ1-2; TRBD1 might be the D (6 bases). The CDR3 extends over 14 amino acids. Trimming cost V 0 bases and J 4 bases, with 10 bases left between them. Germline CDR1 is SGHNT and CDR2 is YYREEE (reference sequence). The DNA of the CDR3 is TGTGCCAGCAGCTTGGAACAGGGCCTCTATGGCTACACCTTC. Amino acids: CASSLEQGLYGYTF. Complete variable domain (other parts from reference TRBV5-4 and TRBJ1-2): ETGVTQSPTHLIKTRGQQVTLRCSSQSGHNTVSWYQQALGQGPQFIFQYYREEENGRGNFPPRFSGLQFPNYSSELNVNALELDDSALYLCASSLEQGLYGYTFGSGTRLTVV.

The chain couples TRBV7-2 to TRBJ1-2; TRBD1 matches 11 bases. The CDR3 contains 18 residues. V shed 5 bases and J 6 bases; nucleotides not matched to a gene: 17. Germline loops: CDR1 SGHTA, CDR2 FQGNSA. The CDR3 here is CASSHPGTGGGSKDGYTF. The CDR3 nucleotides read TGTGCCAGCAGCCACCCCGGGACAGGGGGGGGATCAAAGGATGGCTACACCTTC.

DNA for the CDR3: TGTGCCAGCAGCCCACAGGGGAGAGAGCAGTACTTC. This gives the protein CASSPQGREQYF. The J gene is TRBJ2-7, the V gene TRBV7-9, with 7 positions matching TRBD1. Germline loops: CDR1 SEHNR, CDR2 FQNEAQ (reference sequence). The CDR3 extends over 12 amino acids. The ends lost 5 bases at V and 7 bases at J; junction bases unmatched: 5.